One sample yielded the 32 T cell receptor beta chains listed below, sequenced in a study of cytotoxic CD8 clonotypes in ibrutinib-treated CLL. Clones were sequenced by immunoSEQ multiplex PCR, and TCRdb holds only the in-frame ones, with some missing. The table includes some 120,000 clones, around 84% detected once. The source material was PBMCs, sampled after 24 months of ibrutinib treatment. Receptors were obtained from a human donor with chronic lymphocytic leukemia.

The chain joins TRBV6-5 to TRBJ1-1; D not certain. The germline CDR1 and CDR2 sequences are MNHEY and SVGAGI. V dropped 5 bases and J dropped 7 bases, with 8 bases sitting between them. The CDR3 extends over 11 amino acids. The CDR3 nucleotides are TGTGCCAGCAGTCGGGGTCGTGAAGCTTTCTTT. It encodes CASSRGREAFF.

The V call is TRBV29-1, the J call TRBJ2-7; D unclear. Germline assignment: CDR1 SQVTM and CDR2 ANQGSEA. The CDR3 extends over 11 amino acids. Trimming removed 0 bases at V and 5 bases at J, with 5 bases between. The CDR3 protein is CSVEDQDEQYF. The CDR3 nucleotides read TGCAGCGTTGAAGATCAAGACGAGCAGTACTTC.

This clone was seen just once. This chain joins TRBV13 and TRBJ1-1; D is undetermined. This CDR3 is built from 13 residues. V gave up 2 bases and J gave up 3 bases, with 7 bases separating them. In germline, CDR1 is PRHDT, CDR2 FYEKMQ (reference sequence). This chain's CDR3 is CASSLIRYTEAFF. CDR3 coding DNA: TGTGCCAGCAGCTTAATAAGGTACACTGAAGCTTTCTTT. The full variable domain, rest sourced from reference TRBV13 and TRBJ1-1, is AAGVIQSPRHLIKEKRETATLKCYPIPRHDTVYWYQQGPGQDPQFLISFYEKMQSDKGSIPDRFSAQQFSDYHSELNMSSLELGDSALYFCASSLIRYTEAFFGQGTRLTVV.

The genes are TRBV27 and TRBJ1-5; D perhaps matches TRBD1 (5 bases). Germline V lookup: CDR1 MNHEY, CDR2 SMNVEV (reference sequence). This CDR3 comprises 16 residues. V lost 1 base, J lost 5 bases, and 15 bases lay in between. This CDR3 reads CASSLLGPLGDQPQHF. CDR3 nucleotide sequence: TGTGCCAGCAGTTTATTGGGCCCCTTAGGGGATCAGCCCCAGCATTTT.

A word on this clone: The conserved closing phenylalanine or tryptophan is absent in this CDR3, likely reflecting a read error. Because the CDR3's place on the DNA is in doubt, the DNA is left out and the CDR3 is given as listed by TCRdb. The chain combines TRBV27 with TRBJ2-3. CDR1 and CDR2 from the germline V gene are MNHEY and SMNVEV (reference sequence). The CDR3 comprises 12 residues, both ends counted. CDR3 amino acids: CASSFAPVSPIG.

The chain employs TRBV27 and TRBJ1-2, with 9 bases fitting TRBD1. Germline loops: CDR1 MNHEY, CDR2 SMNVEV (reference sequence). Trimming cost V 4 bases and J 2 bases; bases outside gene matches: 8. The CDR3 runs 16 residues. The CDR3 sequence: CASSYGRDRVNYGYTF. The CDR3 nucleotides read TGTGCCAGCAGTTACGGGCGGGACAGGGTAAACTATGGCTACACCTTC.

This chain uses TRBV19 with TRBJ2-7; 11 positions agree with TRBD1. This CDR3 spans 15 amino acids. The J segment lost 2 bases and the V segment lost 5 bases, leaving 5 bases of the junction unmatched. Germline CDR1 is LNHDA and CDR2 is SQIVND (reference sequence). The CDR3: CASSLSGQGAYEQYF. CDR3 DNA sequence: TGTGCCAGTAGTCTCTCGGGACAGGGGGCCTACGAGCAGTACTTC.

The chain carries TRBV19 and TRBJ1-1; the D is unclear. The CDR3 is 12 residues long. V dropped 11 bases and J dropped 7 bases, with 17 bases sitting between them. The V gene's germline CDR1 is LNHDA and CDR2 SQIVND (reference sequence). The DNA of the CDR3 is TGTGCCGCAAATGGAGACGGTGATGAAGCTTTCTTT. As protein: CAANGDGDEAFF.

The chain links TRBV4-3 to TRBJ2-3, with D possibly TRBD1 on 6 matching bases. There are 16 residues in the CDR3. The V gene's germline CDR1 is LGHNA and CDR2 YSLEER. V shed 0 bases and J shed 6 bases, with 16 bases lying between them. CDR3 sequence (DNA): TGCGCCAGCAGCCAAGATGGGGGTGGCAGGGGTGATACGCAGTATTTT. It codes for CASSQDGGGRGDTQYF.

This chain connects TRBV7-9 to TRBJ2-3; TRBD1 matches 9 bases. The CDR3 is 15 residues long. Per germline, CDR1 SEHNR and CDR2 FQNEAQ (reference sequence). The J segment lost 5 bases and the V segment lost 5 bases, leaving 8 bases of the junction unmatched. The DNA of the CDR3 is TGTGCCAGCAGCCCTCCACAGGGGGCAGGAGATACGCAGTATTTT. Translating gives CASSPPQGAGDTQYF. Full variable domain (remainder filled in from reference TRBV7-9 and TRBJ2-3): DTGVSQNPRHKITKRGQNVTFRCDPISEHNRLYWYRQTLGQGPEFLTYFQNEAQLEKSRLLSDRFSAERPKGSFSTLEIQRTEQGDSAMYLCASSPPQGAGDTQYFGPGTRLTVL.

J is TRBJ1-6 and V is TRBV9; 7 bases agree with TRBD1. The germline CDR1 and CDR2 sequences are SGDLS and YYNGEE. The CDR3 runs 17 residues. With V trimmed by 3 bases and J by 7 bases, 13 bases remained unmatched. CDR3 nucleotides: TGTGCCAGCAGCGAAGCCCCTGGACAGGACCTAAATTCACCCCTCCACTTT. Translated, it gives CASSEAPGQDLNSPLHF.

The genes are TRBV15 and TRBJ1-1, with D unclear. The ends were cut back, 4 bases at V and 1 base at J, with 4 bases in the middle. CDR1 and CDR2 (germline): LNHNV, YYDKDF (reference sequence). CDR3 size: 12 residues. The CDR3 DNA follows: TGTGCCACCAGCATCGGGAACACTGAAGCTTTCTTT. Its protein is CATSIGNTEAFF.

This clone was seen only a few times. The chain joins TRBV10-3 to TRBJ1-1; D is possibly TRBD1 (5 bases). Trimming shortened V by 10 bases and J by 3 bases, and 15 bases separated the two germline ends. Germline assignment: CDR1 ENHRY and CDR2 SYGVKD. This CDR3 region has 13 residues. The CDR3 sequence is CATLLRGDTEAFF. The CDR3 nucleotides read TGTGCCACCCTACTCCGGGGGGACACTGAAGCTTTCTTT.

The chain links TRBV1 to TRBJ2-7; TRBD2 is the table's D call, not checked against the DNA. TRBV1 is a pseudogene segment. This CDR3 has 16 residues. The CDR3 DNA sequence: TGCACCAGCAGCCGCTTAGGGACTAGCGGGGGGGACGAGCAGTACTTC. It translates to CTSSRLGTSGGDEQYF.

The chain employs TRBV5-1 and TRBJ2-5, with D possibly being TRBD2 (5 bases). This CDR3 region has 15 residues. The V end was cut by 0 bases, the J end by 5 bases, with 14 bases between. Germline-derived CDR1 and CDR2 are SGHRS and YFSETQ. CDR3: CASSLDTGSLETQYF. The DNA for the CDR3 is TGCGCCAGCAGCTTGGATACGGGGAGCTTGGAGACCCAGTACTTC.

This chain links TRBV9 with TRBJ1-1; no definite D call. Looked up from germline, CDR1 is SGDLS and CDR2 is YYNGEE. The CDR3 length is 14 residues. Trimming stripped 0 bases from V and 5 bases from J, with 11 bases between. This chain's CDR3 is CASSVGRVSTEAFF. CDR3 bases: TGTGCCAGCAGCGTAGGTAGGGTTTCGACTGAAGCTTTCTTT.

The J gene is TRBJ2-2, the V gene TRBV25-1, with D possibly being TRBD1 (6 bases). The CDR3 loop spans 15 amino acids. V was shortened by 2 bases and J by 9 bases, with 16 bases between the two germline ends. Germline lookup yields CDR1 MGHDK and CDR2 SYGVNS. In DNA form, the CDR3 reads TGTGCCAGCAGTGAACAGTCACAGGGTAGCCGGGAGCTGTTTTTT. It is translated as CASSEQSQGSRELFF.

The J gene is TRBJ1-2, the V gene TRBV18; maybe TRBD1 (6 bases). Germline lookup yields CDR1 KGHSH and CDR2 LQKENI. CDR3 length: 15 amino acids. V lost 0 bases and J lost 4, with 12 bases in between. The CDR3 sequence: CASSPPRTDPYGYTF. CDR3 DNA: TGTGCCAGCTCACCACCTAGGACAGACCCCTATGGCTACACCTTC.

This clone has more than one count but fewer than ten. V gene TRBV27 combines with J gene TRBJ2-7; TRBD2 matches 7 bases. Germline CDR1 and CDR2: MNHEY and SMNVEV (reference sequence). Trimming cost V 6 bases and J 4 bases; bases outside gene matches: 9. The CDR3 is made up of 14 amino acids. In DNA, the CDR3 is TGTGCCAGCAGACCCGGGACGGGAGGATACGAGCAGTACTTC. Translated, it gives CASRPGTGGYEQYF.

This rearrangement joins TRBV7-2 to TRBJ2-3; 9 positions match TRBD1. Trimming took 5 bases from V and 4 from J; bases not matched to a gene: 10. The germline gives CDR1 SGHTA, CDR2 FQGNSA. CDR3 size: 16 residues. CDR3 bases: TGTGCCAGCAGCAAACTGGGACAGGGTGGTTCAGATACGCAGTATTTT. Translating it yields CASSKLGQGGSDTQYF.

The chain links TRBV14 to TRBJ2-5; D ambiguous. The V gene's germline CDR1 is SGHDN and CDR2 FVKESK. This CDR3 region has 15 residues. V dropped 0 bases and J dropped 3 bases, with 11 bases sitting between them. CDR3 nucleotides: TGTGCCAGCAGCCAAGAAAGGATCAAAGAAGAGACCCAGTACTTC. It specifies CASSQERIKEETQYF.

The rearrangement links TRBV4-1 to TRBJ2-5; no firm D call. Germline CDR1 is MGHRA and CDR2 is YSYEKL. Trimming stripped 3 bases from V and 4 bases from J, with 12 bases between. The CDR3 contains 14 residues. Here the CDR3 reads CASSQPDLPETQYF. The CDR3, as DNA: TGCGCCAGCAGCCAGCCAGATCTCCCAGAGACCCAGTACTTC.

The V gene is TRBV27, the J gene TRBJ2-2; no definite D call. CDR3 length equals 14 residues. Germline-derived CDR1 and CDR2 are MNHEY and SMNVEV (reference sequence). With 0 bases removed from V and 5 bases from J, the gap between germline ends came to 7 bases. Here the CDR3 DNA reads TGTGCCAGCAGTTTATCGTTGGGGACCGGGGAGCTGTTTTTT. It translates to CASSLSLGTGELFF.

The chain couples TRBV2 to TRBJ1-1; 7 bases match TRBD1. The CDR3 is made up of 15 amino acids. Germline V gene lookup returns CDR1 SNHLY and CDR2 FYNNEI. The ends lost 1 base at V and 3 bases at J; junction bases unmatched: 5. The CDR3 region is CASSEDEGAYTEAFF. The CDR3 region has the DNA TGTGCCAGCAGTGAAGACGAGGGGGCGTACACTGAAGCTTTCTTT.

J is TRBJ1-5 and V is TRBV15, with D tentatively TRBD1 (6 bases). Trimming stripped 4 bases from V and 4 bases from J, with 11 bases between. Germline V lookup: CDR1 LNHNV, CDR2 YYDKDF (reference sequence). This CDR3 spans 14 amino acids. CDR3 nucleotides: TGTGCCACCAGCACGGGACACGGGAATCAGCCCCAGCATTTT. Amino acid sequence: CATSTGHGNQPQHF. Full variable domain (missing parts from reference TRBV15 and TRBJ1-5): DAMVIQNPRYQVTQFGKPVTLSCSQTLNHNVMYWYQQKSSQAPKLLFHYYDKDFNNEADTPDNFQSRRPNTSFCFLDIRSPGLGDTAMYLCATSTGHGNQPQHFGDGTRLSIL.

V gene TRBV29-1 combines with J gene TRBJ2-7, with TRBD2 matching over 7 bases. The junction had 5 bases not matched to a gene; V was cut back by 6 bases and J by 0 bases. Germline CDR1 reads SQVTM; CDR2 reads ANQGSEA. There are 13 residues in the CDR3. The CDR3 DNA reads as TGCAGCGTGGGAGGGAGTACCTCCTACGAGCAGTACTTC. Protein: CSVGGSTSYEQYF.

The chain employs TRBV6-6 and TRBJ1-5, with 7 positions matching TRBD1. Germline CDR1 and CDR2: MNHNY and SVGAGI (reference sequence). V was clipped by 7 bases and J by 0 bases; unmatched bases: 6. The CDR3 is 15 residues long. The CDR3 coding sequence is TGTGCCAGCAACAGGGGAGGTAATAGCAATCAGCCCCAGCATTTT. It is translated as CASNRGGNSNQPQHF.

The genes are TRBV27 and TRBJ1-3; D gene ambiguous. The germline V and J ends were trimmed by 3 bases and 0 bases, with 9 bases remaining between them. Germline V gene data show CDR1 as MNHEY and CDR2 as SMNVEV (reference sequence). CDR3 size: 15 residues. CDR3 protein: CASSLSGHSGNTIYF. The CDR3 DNA is TGTGCCAGCAGTTTGAGTGGCCACTCTGGAAACACCATATATTTT.

The chain links TRBV30 to TRBJ2-7, with TRBD1 as a possible D gene (6 bases). Germline values: CDR1 GTSNPN, CDR2 SVGIG (reference sequence). Deletions cut 0 bases from V and 9 bases from J, with 24 bases between. This CDR3 spans 16 amino acids. The CDR3 DNA follows: TGTGCCTGGAGTGTAGGGGGAGTATCATCCTACGTGGGGCAGTACTTC. Its protein product is CAWSVGGVSSYVGQYF.

The rearrangement uses TRBV19 and TRBJ2-2; possible D gene TRBD1, 5 bases. Trimming took off 6 bases at V and 8 bases at J, with 13 bases between the two ends. This CDR3 spans 13 amino acids. CDR1 is LNHDA, CDR2 SQIVND, per germline (reference sequence). CDR3 nucleotides: TGTGCCAGTAGGACCCAGGGTTCGGGGGAGCTGTTTTTT. It encodes CASRTQGSGELFF.

This chain uses TRBV2 with TRBJ2-1; D is ambiguous. The length of the CDR3 is 14 residues. The germline CDR1 and CDR2 sequences are SNHLY and FYNNEI. Between the trimmed V and J ends, which lost 10 bases and 3 bases, there was a span of 16 bases. DNA of the CDR3: TGTGCCACCCGAGACTGGATGATCTACAATGAGCAGTTCTTC. Its protein product is CATRDWMIYNEQFF.

The CDR3 sequence is CASSSGGGSDSNQPQHF. CDR3 bases: TGTGCCAGCAGCTCCGGGGGCGGTTCGGATAGCAATCAGCCCCAGCATTTT. The V call is TRBV5-4, the J call TRBJ1-5; D may be TRBD1 (6 bases). The CDR3 is made up of 17 amino acids. The germline V gene has CDR1 SGHNT and CDR2 YYREEE (reference sequence). V shed 3 bases and J shed 0 bases, with 16 bases lying between them. Looking up the rest from reference TRBV5-4 and TRBJ1-5 gives the full variable domain: ETGVTQSPTHLIKTRGQQVTLRCSSQSGHNTVSWYQQALGQGPQFIFQYYREEENGRGNFPPRFSGLQFPNYSSELNVNALELDDSALYLCASSSGGGSDSNQPQHFGDGTRLSIL.